This T cell receptor beta chain was documented in a study of prognosis after radiotherapy for stage I lung cancer. Study-level information: Those with stage I non-small cell lung cancer who took part were enrolled between early 2018 and 2019.

CT and PET/CT showed node-negative disease in all patients, who had no prior chemotherapy, radiotherapy or other malignancies. For each of two time points, an approximately 5.6-milliliter draw of peripheral blood was taken. Two-round multiplex PCR amplified TCR beta CDR3 from genomic DNA. It was primers specific to each TRBV and TRBJ gene that first-round PCR used. MiXCR was run by TCRdb on the multiplex PCR reads, yielding one entry per CDR3 protein. The profile shows about 59,000 distinct CDR3 sequences, around a quarter of them singletons. Germline assignment: CDR1 LNHDA and CDR2 SQIVND (reference sequence). This CDR3 is built from 15 residues. The ends were cut back, 5 bases at V and 2 bases at J, with 13 bases in the middle. This clonotype was seen many times.

Sequenced here: PBMCs, sampled before or after stereotactic body radiation therapy (not recorded which). The V gene is TRBV19, the J gene TRBJ2-1; no clear D. The clonotype comes from a donor of 50 years or more with non-small cell lung cancer. The CDR3 sequence is CASSENADPYNEQFF. As DNA, the CDR3 is TGTGCCAGTAGTGAGAACGCGGATCCCTACAATGAGCAGTTCTTC.